This record covers a single T cell receptor (beta chain). This sample is drawn from a study of CD8 T cells in Susac syndrome. Reverse transcription of about 0.45 to 1 ug RNA was carried out with random hexamers. Amplification of TCR beta CDR3 across 54 Vbeta and 13 Jbeta was performed with immunoSEQ multiplex PCR. MiXCR, applied by TCRdb to the immunoSEQ multiplex PCR reads, yields one record per CDR3 protein. The table has around 270,000 distinct CDR3 sequences, around nine tenths seen once. The germline CDR1 and CDR2 sequences are MDHEN and SYDVKM. Between the trimmed V and J ends, which lost 7 bases and 0 bases, there was a span of 7 bases. The CDR3 is 13 amino acids.

This chain links TRBV28 with TRBJ2-1, with D possibly being TRBD2 (6 bases). Material: CD8+ T cells from PBMCs. This clonotype originated in a human donor with multiple sclerosis. The CDR3 DNA sequence: TGTGCCAGCAACGGGGGCTCCTACAATGAGCAGTTCTTC. Protein sequence: CASNGGSYNEQFF.